This note documents a single T cell receptor beta chain sequence. This clone appeared a single time. What antigen it recognizes has not been identified. No much larger clone is present one base from it, and per-base qualities are unavailable. The CDR1 and CDR2 encoded by the germline V gene are MNHEY and SVGEGT. From the cysteine through the phenylalanine, the CDR3 covers 14 amino acids. The only DNA kept is the CDR3, 42 bases in frame from the first base. V lost 2 bases and J lost 1 base; the stretch between them is 8 bases long. Preparation of the library involved the immunoSEQ multiplex PCR assay. Entries here come from immuneACCESS through TCRdb and include only in-frame sequences with V and J called. Some clones fail to appear in such tables; in the studies checked, an unresolved V gene covers under half of the shortfall, and the cause of the remainder is unknown. This sample holds 100,000 to 120,000 clones; 83% were observed only once. Together, the top ten hold about 13% of the sample.

The data derive from a study of control samples from healthy donors and cancer patients (dated by TCRdb to 2018 to 2021). The TCR was taken from a woman aged 50 to 60 in good health. This chain joins TRBV6-2 or TRBV6-3 to TRBJ1-1; possibly the D gene is TRBD1, per 5 matching bases. Source material: blood. CDR3 sequence: CASSYLGGNTEAFF. The DNA sequence is as follows: TGTGCCAGCAGTTACCTTGGGGGGAACACTGAAGCTTTCTTT.